This entry describes one T cell receptor beta chain. Its antigen remains unidentified. This specimen belongs to a study of CD8+CD57+ T cells in acquired aplastic anemia. Study summary: CD4+ and CD8+ cells, once sorted, gave DNA averaging approximately 3.3 ug.

For CDR3 and TCR beta VDJ profiling, genomic DNA was the template used. Via MiXCR, TCRdb re-called the reads, giving one row per CDR3 protein. Of approximately 80,000 distinct CDR3 sequences in the sample, roughly 70% were seen once. Patients picked for sequencing had shown CD8+CD57+ cell expansion detected by flow cytometry. The patients, all of them, had severe acquired aplastic anemia. Study-wide results and limits: Found in both controls and patients were twenty-nine CD8+ CDR3 sequences.

V dropped 2 bases and J dropped 2 bases, with 7 bases sitting between them. This CDR3 has 13 amino acids. In germline, CDR1 is SGHTA, CDR2 FQGNSA. Sequenced sample: sorted CD4+, CD8+, or CD8+CD57+ T cells (not recorded which) from PBMCs. The rearrangement uses TRBV7-2 and TRBJ2-7; no clear D gene. This TCR was sampled from a human donor with aplastic anemia. In nucleotides, the CDR3 is TGTGCCAGCAGCTTACGGAATCCCTACGAGCAGTACTTC. Translating gives CASSLRNPYEQYF. The complete variable domain, with remaining parts taken from reference TRBV7-2 and TRBJ2-7, reads GAGVSQSPSNKVTEKGKDVELRCDPISGHTALYWYRQSLGQGLEFLIYFQGNSAPDKSGLPSDRFSAERTGGSVSTLTIQRTQQEDSAVYLCASSLRNPYEQYFGPGTRLTVT.